These T cell receptor beta chains were read from a single sample in a study of shared clonotypes between healthy human individuals. The method was immunoSEQ multiplex PCR; TCRdb's version includes in-frame clones alone and lacks a portion of them. The sample consists of roughly 2,300,000 clones, about nine tenths of them appearing once. Sample: naive CD4+ T cells from PBMCs. All receptors derive from a young man in good health. Some clones in this sample may be carry-over from other donors' samples. The CDR3 runs from the conserved cysteine through the conserved F or W. The D gene is left open where the match is weak. Rows give clone size only sometimes, using once, few, many, or a class for an expanded clone.

D gene	V gene	J gene	clone size	CDR3 DNA	CDR3 protein
.	TRBV6-5	TRBJ2-5	.	TGTGCCAGCAAATTGACCCGACTCACGGGAGAGCAGTACTTC	CASKLTRLTGEQYF
.	TRBV6-1	TRBJ2-1	once	TGTGCCAGCAGGGGGGTAAACTCCTACAATGAGCAGTTCTTC	CASRGVNSYNEQFF
TRBD1	TRBV6-1	TRBJ2-3	.	TGTGCCAGCACTTCAGGGACAGGGGGCACAGATACGCAGTATTTT	CASTSGTGGTDTQYF
TRBD1	TRBV6-1	TRBJ1-2	.	TGTGCCAGCAGTGGCCGGGACAGCAACTATGGCTACACCTTC	CASSGRDSNYGYTF
TRBD2	TRBV7-3	TRBJ2-3	.	TGTGCCAGCAGCCCCCGGACTAGATCAGATACGCAGTATTTT	CASSPRTRSDTQYF
.	TRBV20-1	TRBJ1-1	.	TGCAGTGCTTTACTAAACACTGAAGCTTTCTTT	CSALLNTEAFF
.	TRBV28	TRBJ2-3	once	TGTGCCAGCAGTTCCATTCGGGTTGGCACAGATACGCAGTATTTT	CASSSIRVGTDTQYF
TRBD1	TRBV7-9	TRBJ1-1	few	TGTGCCAGCAGCTCCTTGCAGGGGGCGCGAGCTTTCTTT	CASSSLQGARAFF
.	TRBV7-9	TRBJ1-3	.	TGTGCCAGCAACTTTAACGGAGGTGGAAACACCATATATTTT	CASNFNGGGNTIYF
TRBD1	TRBV5-4	TRBJ2-7	.	TGTGCCAGCAGCTTTAGTCGGGACAGGGCCTACGAGCAGTACTTC	CASSFSRDRAYEQYF
.	TRBV18	TRBJ2-5	.	TGTGCCAGCTCACCATCGGTTACAGCGCAAGAGACCCAGTACTTC	CASSPSVTAQETQYF
.	TRBV9	TRBJ2-3	once	TGTGCCAGCAGCGTAGGTAGAACAGATACGCAGTATTTT	CASSVGRTDTQYF
TRBD1	TRBV15	TRBJ1-3	once	TGTGCCACCAGCAGAGATGGGAGAAGGGGGCATGGAAACACCATATATTTT	CATSRDGRRGHGNTIYF
.	TRBV2	TRBJ1-5	once	TGTGCCAGCCGAGAGGCAGCGGAATATCAGCCCCAGCATTTT	CASREAAEYQPQHF
.	TRBV5-1	TRBJ2-2	.	TGCGCCAGCAGCTTGCAGGGACTCACGAACACCGGGGAGCTGTTTTTT	CASSLQGLTNTGELFF
.	TRBV11-2	TRBJ2-1	.	TGTGCCAGCAGCGACAGGCTACAGTTCTTC	CASSDRLQFF
.	TRBV6-5	TRBJ1-1	.	TGTGCCAGCAGGCTCCAAGGGCCCACTGAAGCTTTCTTT	CASRLQGPTEAFF
.	TRBV20-1	TRBJ2-7	.	TGCAGTGCTAGTAACTACGAGCAGTACTTC	CSASNYEQYF
TRBD2	TRBV10-3	TRBJ2-1	.	TGTGCCATCAGTGATTCCCAGCGGGAGGGCCGTGATGAGCAGTTCTTC	CAISDSQREGRDEQFF
.	TRBV6-6	TRBJ2-1	once	TGTGCCAGCAGTTACTCGTTGGAGGGGGGTGAGCAGTTCTTC	CASSYSLEGGEQFF
TRBD1	TRBV2	TRBJ2-3	.	TGTGCCAGCGGGACAGCACCCCCAGATACGCAGTATTTT	CASGTAPPDTQYF
.	TRBV14	TRBJ1-1	.	TGTGCCAGCAGCCCCCGAGGAGGGGTGGCTTTCTTT	CASSPRGGVAFF
TRBD1	TRBV30	TRBJ2-3	.	TGTGCCTGGAGTGTAACGTTAACAGGGGAGGATACGCAGTATTTT	CAWSVTLTGEDTQYF
.	TRBV7-2	TRBJ2-1	.	TGTGCCAGCAGCTTACGCAGCGCCATTTACAATGAGCAGTTCTTC	CASSLRSAIYNEQFF
.	TRBV30	TRBJ2-7	.	TGTGCCTGGAGTAAGGGGTTTGTCTACGAGCAGTACTTC	CAWSKGFVYEQYF
.	TRBV4-1	TRBJ2-3	.	TGCGCCAGCAGCCAAGTTTTAGCCTGGACAGATACGCAGTATTTT	CASSQVLAWTDTQYF
.	TRBV5-1	TRBJ1-3	.	TGCGCCAGCAGCCACGGGACTTCAGGAAACACCATATATTTT	CASSHGTSGNTIYF
.	TRBV7-3	TRBJ1-1	few	TGTGCCAGCAGCTTATCCCGGACCACTGAAGCTTTCTTT	CASSLSRTTEAFF
TRBD1	TRBV6-1	TRBJ1-1	.	TGTGCCAGCAGTGAACGGAAGGGGGCGGGCACTGAAGCTTTCTTT	CASSERKGAGTEAFF